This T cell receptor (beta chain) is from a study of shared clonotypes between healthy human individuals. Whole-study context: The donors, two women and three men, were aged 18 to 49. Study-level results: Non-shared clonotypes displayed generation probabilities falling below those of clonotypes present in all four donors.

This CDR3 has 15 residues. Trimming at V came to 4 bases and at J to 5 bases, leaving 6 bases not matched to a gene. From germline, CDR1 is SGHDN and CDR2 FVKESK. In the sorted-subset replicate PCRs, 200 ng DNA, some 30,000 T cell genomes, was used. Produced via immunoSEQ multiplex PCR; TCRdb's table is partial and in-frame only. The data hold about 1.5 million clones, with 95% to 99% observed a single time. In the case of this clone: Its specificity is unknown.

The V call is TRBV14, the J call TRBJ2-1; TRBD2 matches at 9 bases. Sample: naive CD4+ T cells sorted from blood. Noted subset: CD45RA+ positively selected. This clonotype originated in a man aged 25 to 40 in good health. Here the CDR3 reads CASSPWASGNNEQFF. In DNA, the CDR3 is TGTGCCAGCAGCCCCTGGGCTAGCGGGAACAATGAGCAGTTCTTC.